This T cell receptor beta chain was sequenced during a study of control samples from healthy donors and cancer patients. Sequencing was performed with immunoSEQ multiplex PCR; in TCRdb, only in-frame clones are kept and a portion is missing. This table holds approximately 170,000 clones, roughly 92% found once. The sample was blood. The sequence came from a woman in her twenties or thirties in good health.

The CDR3 coding sequence is TGTGCCAGCAACCTAGCGGGATCTAGCACAGATACGCAGTATTTT. This codes for CASNLAGSSTDTQYF. This chain uses TRBV6-5 with TRBJ2-3; TRBD2 matches 9 bases. CDR3 length: 15 amino acids. Trimming at V came to 7 bases and at J to 0 bases, leaving 5 bases not matched to a gene. From germline, CDR1 is MNHEY and CDR2 SVGAGI.